Following are 31 T cell receptor beta chains from one sample sequenced in a study of T cell repertoires in cytomegalovirus infection. For these receptors, no antigen is known. TCRdb re-derived calls from the reads in MiXCR, one entry per CDR3 protein. The repertoire includes 450,000 to 600,000 distinct CDR3 sequences, about two fifths of them detected once, and around 45% sits in the top ten. This sample comprised cultured PBMCs, obtained from culture after CMV antigen stimulation. The receptors shown here come from a human donor in good health (CMV status not recorded). Some clones in this sample may be carry-over from other donors' samples.

The V and J genes are TRBV4-3 and TRBJ2-2, with D possibly TRBD2 on 5 matching bases. Deletions cut 1 base from V and 3 bases from J, with 15 bases between. The length of the CDR3 is 17 residues. Looked up from germline, CDR1 is LGHNA and CDR2 is YSLEER. The CDR3 is CASSQAPLALHTGELFF. DNA for the CDR3: TGCGCCAGCAGCCAAGCTCCGCTAGCCCTTCACACCGGGGAGCTGTTTTTT.

This clonotype was counted only a few times. The chain joins TRBV12-3 or TRBV12-4 to TRBJ2-3; unclear D gene. V was pared by 4 bases and J by 7 bases, with 6 bases between. CDR3 length: 11 residues. CDR3 sequence reads: CASSSRYTQYF. The CDR3 DNA follows: TGTGCCAGCAGTTCCCGCTATACGCAGTATTTT.

This clonotype was counted once. The DNA for the CDR3 is TGCGCCAGCAGCCAAGCGGTTAGAACAGGGTCAGATGAGCAGTTCTTC. Translating gives CASSQAVRTGSDEQFF. The chain recombines TRBV4-1 with TRBJ2-1, with D possibly TRBD1 on 6 matching bases. The CDR3 has 16 residues. V was clipped by 1 base and J by 8 bases, with 18 bases between them. Germline V gene lookup returns CDR1 MGHRA and CDR2 YSYEKL.

The chain links TRBV4-1 to TRBJ1-1, with no clear D. This CDR3 comprises 15 residues. Germline CDR1 is MGHRA and CDR2 is YSYEKL. V lost 1 base to trimming and J lost 2 bases, with 11 bases between them. CDR3 loop: CASSQGRRLNTEAFF. The CDR3, as DNA: TGCGCCAGCAGCCAAGGCCGGCGCCTCAACACTGAAGCTTTCTTT.

There are a few counts of this clonotype. V usage is TRBV5-4 and J usage is TRBJ1-1; D unresolved. Germline CDR1 SGHNT, CDR2 YYREEE (reference sequence). Trimming removed 1 base from V and 7 bases from J, with 11 bases in between. This CDR3 comprises 13 residues. CDR3 coding DNA: TGTGCCAGCAGCTTGAAAGGGTCAGATGAAGCTTTCTTT. Translating it yields CASSLKGSDEAFF.

The V call is TRBV5-4, the J call TRBJ2-3, with D possibly matching TRBD2 (5 bases). This CDR3 spans 13 amino acids. Germline CDR1 is SGHNT and CDR2 is YYREEE (reference sequence). V shed 0 bases and J shed 6 bases, with 8 bases lying between them. The CDR3 nucleotides read TGTGCCAGCAGCTTGGATTGGAGGGATACGCAGTATTTT. Translating it yields CASSLDWRDTQYF. The whole variable domain, filled in from reference TRBV5-4 and TRBJ2-3, reads ETGVTQSPTHLIKTRGQQVTLRCSSQSGHNTVSWYQQALGQGPQFIFQYYREEENGRGNFPPRFSGLQFPNYSSELNVNALELDDSALYLCASSLDWRDTQYFGPGTRLTVL.

This clonotype was counted between two and nine times. This chain joins TRBV11-3 and TRBJ2-3; the D gene is possibly TRBD1 (5 bases). Looked up from germline, CDR1 is SGHNT and CDR2 is YENEEA. This CDR3 spans 14 amino acids. V gave up 0 bases and J gave up 4 bases, with 8 bases separating them. The CDR3 spells CASSLDRRADTQYF. The CDR3 nucleotides are TGTGCCAGCAGCTTAGATCGCAGGGCAGATACGCAGTATTTT.

The J gene is TRBJ2-1, the V gene TRBV20-1; 14 bases agree with TRBD2. The germline V gene has CDR1 DFQATT and CDR2 SNEGSKA (reference sequence). This CDR3 spans 19 amino acids. V shed 2 bases, J shed 0 bases, and the junction held 9 bases outside the gene matches. This CDR3 is CSARNYGTSGGTSYNEQFF. CDR3 in DNA: TGCAGTGCTAGAAACTACGGGACTAGCGGGGGCACCTCCTACAATGAGCAGTTCTTC.

This rearrangement joins TRBV2 to TRBJ2-5; unclear D gene. V gave up 5 bases and J gave up 2 bases, with 6 bases separating them. CDR3 length: 12 amino acids. CDR1 is SNHLY and CDR2 is FYNNEI in the germline V gene. The CDR3: CASSQEQETQYF. The DNA for the CDR3 is TGTGCCAGCAGTCAAGAGCAAGAGACCCAGTACTTC.

A few counts support this clonotype. The chain has TRBV7-9 and TRBJ2-5; 11 bases line up with TRBD1. This CDR3 has 15 amino acids. CDR1 is SEHNR and CDR2 is FQNEAQ in the germline V gene (reference sequence). Trimming cost V 5 bases and J 5 bases; bases outside gene matches: 7. In DNA, the CDR3 is TGTGCCAGCAGCCCCGTGAGGACAGGGGGCGAGACCCAGTACTTC. Translating gives CASSPVRTGGETQYF.

In its sample, this clonotype was seen a few times. The chain employs TRBV7-8 and TRBJ1-3; D gene unclear. V dropped 3 bases and J dropped 1 base, with 7 bases sitting between them. This CDR3 spans 14 amino acids. CDR1 and CDR2 (germline): SGHVS, FQNEAQ. In DNA form, the CDR3 reads TGTGCCAGCAGCTTGTCTGTGTCTGGAAACACCATATATTTT. Encoded protein: CASSLSVSGNTIYF.

V is TRBV5-4 and J is TRBJ2-7; unclear D gene. CDR1 and CDR2 (germline): SGHNT, YYREEE (reference sequence). Trimming took 2 bases from V and 5 from J, leaving 14 bases between them. The CDR3 runs 14 residues. CDR3 sequence: CASSFPMAADEQYF. CDR3 nucleotides: TGTGCCAGCAGCTTCCCGATGGCAGCCGACGAGCAGTACTTC.

Many counts were recorded for this clonotype. CDR3 DNA: TGTGCCAGCAGCTTAGCGGTCCCGGGAGTAGTCGGCAATGAGCAGTTCTTC. Translated, it gives CASSLAVPGVVGNEQFF. The chain has TRBV7-2 and TRBJ2-1, with D perhaps matching TRBD2 (6 bases). This CDR3 has 17 amino acids. Germline V gene lookup returns CDR1 SGHTA and CDR2 FQGNSA. V was clipped by 0 bases and J by 6 bases, with 18 bases between them.

This clonotype has more than one count but fewer than ten. V is TRBV18 and J is TRBJ2-5; D ambiguous. The CDR3 extends over 13 amino acids. Trimming removed 4 bases from V and 5 bases from J, with 11 bases in between. The germline V gene encodes CDR1 KGHSH and CDR2 LQKENI. The CDR3: CASSQTVPETQYF. CDR3 in DNA: TGTGCCAGCTCACAGACCGTACCGGAGACCCAGTACTTC.

As concerns this clonotype: Relative to the germline gene, one junction end is altered; a read error may explain this. The chain employs TRBV19 and TRBJ2-7, with D maybe TRBD1 (5 bases). This CDR3 is built from 17 residues. Germline-derived CDR1 and CDR2 are LNHDA and SQIVND (reference sequence). The CDR3 nucleotides read TGTGCCAGTAGTATAGTACCTTGGCAGGGCGGATCCTACGAGCAGCACTTC. Translated: CASSIVPWQGGSYEQHF.

V and J are TRBV27 and TRBJ2-3; D might be TRBD1 or TRBD2, each matching 7 bases. The CDR3 has 16 residues. Looked up from germline, CDR1 is MNHEY and CDR2 is SMNVEV (reference sequence). Deletions cut 2 bases from V and 0 bases from J, with 12 bases between. The CDR3 loop is CASSLSQGGSTDTQYF. DNA for the CDR3: TGTGCCAGCAGTTTAAGCCAGGGGGGGAGCACAGATACGCAGTATTTT.

For the CDR3, the DNA is TGTGCCAGCGCCGGGAGGGGTCCACAAGCTTTCTTT. Translating gives CASAGRGPQAFF. V and J are TRBV6-8 and TRBJ1-1; a weak D match, TRBD1 (5 bases). V lost 8 bases to trimming and J lost 9 bases, with 16 bases between them. The length of the CDR3 is 12 residues. Germline V gene data show CDR1 as MNHGY and CDR2 as SAAAGT.

CDR3 in amino acids: CASTRGLAVETQYF. The CDR3 nucleotides are TGTGCCAGCACCAGGGGGTTGGCCGTGGAGACCCAGTACTTC. The J gene is TRBJ2-5, the V gene TRBV2, with 7 nucleotides matching TRBD1. Trimming cost V 7 bases and J 5 bases; bases outside gene matches: 10. CDR3 length: 14 amino acids. The germline V gene has CDR1 SNHLY and CDR2 FYNNEI. Filled out from reference TRBV2 and TRBJ2-5, the complete variable domain reads EPEVTQTPSHQVTQMGQEVILRCVPISNHLYFYWYRQILGQKVEFLVSFYNNEISEKSEIFDDQFSVERPDGSNFTLKIRSTKLEDSAMYFCASTRGLAVETQYFGPGTRLLVL.

This chain joins TRBV7-2 and TRBJ2-5; D not certain. Trimming removed 1 base from V and 2 bases from J, with 8 bases in between. There are 14 residues in the CDR3. CDR1 and CDR2 from the germline V gene are SGHTA and FQGNSA. CDR3 coding DNA: TGTGCCAGCAGCTTAGGCAGGTTGCAAGAGACCCAGTACTTC. The encoded protein is CASSLGRLQETQYF.

Only a few counts were recorded for this clonotype. CDR3 nucleotides: TGTGCCAGCAGCTTAAAGGGAGCCAGCTCCTACGAGCAGTACTTC. Its protein is CASSLKGASSYEQYF. The chain is built from TRBV7-9 and TRBJ2-7; a weak D match, TRBD2 (5 bases). CDR1 and CDR2 from the germline V gene are SEHNR and FQNEAQ (reference sequence). V lost 2 bases to trimming and J lost 0 bases, with 11 bases between them. The CDR3 is 15 residues long.

This rearrangement joins TRBV4-3 to TRBJ2-5; possible D gene TRBD2, 6 bases. CDR3 size: 16 residues. The ends were cut back, 2 bases at V and 2 bases at J, with 15 bases in the middle. Germline CDR1 and CDR2: LGHNA and YSLEER. In nucleotides, the CDR3 is TGCGCCAGCAGCCAAACGGTCCGGACTAATCAAGAGACCCAGTACTTC. Residues: CASSQTVRTNQETQYF.

The chain is built from TRBV11-2 and TRBJ2-3; D possibly matches TRBD1 or TRBD2 (6 bases each). Germline V gene lookup returns CDR1 SGHAT and CDR2 FQNNGV. This CDR3 contains 15 residues. Trimming took 7 bases from V and 2 from J, leaving 16 bases between them. In DNA form, the CDR3 reads TGTGCCAGCACGCGTGGGGGCGGGGACACAGATACGCAGTATTTT. The encoded protein is CASTRGGGDTDTQYF. The entire variable domain, with the rest obtained from reference TRBV11-2 and TRBJ2-3, is as follows: EAGVAQSPRYKIIEKRQSVAFWCNPISGHATLYWYQQILGQGPKLLIQFQNNGVVDDSQLPKDRFSAERLKGVDSTLKIQPAKLEDSAVYLCASTRGGGDTDTQYFGPGTRLTVL.

In its sample, this clonotype was seen a few times. The chain links TRBV4-2 to TRBJ2-5; D is ambiguous. CDR1 and CDR2 (germline): LGHNA, YNFKEQ. The V and J ends lost 0 bases and 0 bases respectively, with 5 bases between them. The CDR3 length is 14 residues. Here the CDR3 reads CASSQESDQETQYF. In DNA, the CDR3 is TGTGCCAGCAGCCAAGAAAGCGACCAAGAGACCCAGTACTTC.

DNA of the CDR3: TGCAGTGCTAGAGGAGGAAGGGCCGGGGAGCTGTTTTTT. It specifies CSARGGRAGELFF. The V and J genes are TRBV20-1 and TRBJ2-2, with no clear D. This CDR3 has 13 amino acids. V shed 1 base and J shed 6 bases, with 9 bases lying between them. CDR1 is DFQATT and CDR2 is SNEGSKA in the germline V gene (reference sequence).

This clonotype was observed a handful of times. The CDR3 spells CASSPPGEGHTQYF. Written as DNA, the CDR3 is TGTGCCAGCAGCCCCCCGGGGGAGGGGCATACGCAGTATTTT. The V call is TRBV5-4, the J call TRBJ2-3; 7 bases align to TRBD2. V shed 4 bases and J 7 bases; nucleotides not matched to a gene: 9. The CDR3 has 14 residues. CDR1 is SGHNT and CDR2 is YYREEE in the germline V gene (reference sequence). Filled out from reference TRBV5-4 and TRBJ2-3, the complete variable domain reads ETGVTQSPTHLIKTRGQQVTLRCSSQSGHNTVSWYQQALGQGPQFIFQYYREEENGRGNFPPRFSGLQFPNYSSELNVNALELDDSALYLCASSPPGEGHTQYFGPGTRLTVL.

CDR3 coding DNA: TGTGCCAGCAGCTTAAACGGAGTGAATACGCAGTATTTT. Amino acid sequence: CASSLNGVNTQYF. The chain links TRBV7-2 to TRBJ2-3; D is unclear. The CDR3 is 13 residues long. V lost 2 bases and J 7 bases, leaving 10 bases between the germline ends. The germline gives CDR1 SGHTA, CDR2 FQGNSA.

The chain recombines TRBV7-2 with TRBJ2-1; D might be TRBD1 or TRBD2, each matching 6 bases. Germline V gene sequence: CDR1 SGHTA, CDR2 FQGNSA. Trimming took off 8 bases at V and 4 bases at J, with 18 bases between the two ends. The CDR3 is made up of 15 amino acids. The CDR3 bases are TGTGCCAGCCGTTTCGGGGGCTTCGGTTACAATGAGCAGTTCTTC. This codes for CASRFGGFGYNEQFF.

Only a few counts were recorded for this clonotype. This chain uses TRBV11-2 with TRBJ2-5; no definite D call. Between the trimmed V and J ends, which lost 3 bases and 1 base, there was a span of 9 bases. This CDR3 is 14 amino acids long. CDR1 is SGHAT, CDR2 FQNNGV, per germline. CDR3 bases: TGTGCCAGCAGCTTTGGGCTCCCCCAAGAGACCCAGTACTTC. This gives the protein CASSFGLPQETQYF.

The gene calls are TRBV6-1 and TRBJ1-5; D unresolved. The CDR3 has 13 residues. Per the germline V gene, CDR1 is MNHNS and CDR2 is SASEGT. V lost 1 base and J lost 9, with 10 bases in between. CDR3 sequence (DNA): TGTGCCAGCAGTGAAGGGACCCTAGCGCCCCAGCATTTT. Amino acids: CASSEGTLAPQHF.

This clonotype was found many times. V is TRBV7-2 and J is TRBJ2-1; D possibly corresponds to TRBD1 (6 bases). CDR1 and CDR2 from the germline V gene are SGHTA and FQGNSA. The CDR3 runs 11 residues. The V gene lost 7 bases and the J gene lost 9 bases, with 10 bases spanning the gap. CDR3 nucleotide sequence: TGTGCCAGCACGAGAGGGGGTGAGCAGTTCTTC. This translates into CASTRGGEQFF. The entire variable domain, with the rest obtained from reference TRBV7-2 and TRBJ2-1, is as follows: GAGVSQSPSNKVTEKGKDVELRCDPISGHTALYWYRQSLGQGLEFLIYFQGNSAPDKSGLPSDRFSAERTGGSVSTLTIQRTQQEDSAVYLCASTRGGEQFFGPGTRLTVL.

This sequence joins TRBV7-6 and TRBJ1-1; possible D gene TRBD1, 6 bases. The V end was cut by 1 base, the J end by 2 bases, with 8 bases between. Germline V lookup: CDR1 SGHVS, CDR2 FNYEAQ. The CDR3 has 14 residues. As DNA, the CDR3 is TGTGCCAGCAGCTTAGACGGGGGCAACACTGAAGCTTTCTTT. As protein: CASSLDGGNTEAFF.